These 14 T cell receptor beta chains were sequenced from one sample in a study of CD8 T cells in ankylosing spondylitis. TCRdb reprocessed the 5' RACE reads via MiXCR and lists one record per CDR3 protein. The data hold 250,000 to 400,000 distinct CDR3 sequences, with around a tenth observed a single time. Sequencing used blood, either unsorted or a sorted T cell fraction (not recorded which). These receptors originate from a female donor with ankylosing spondylitis or in good health (not recorded which).

The V and J genes are TRBV7-2 and TRBJ2-7; D is unresolved. The CDR3 spans 15 residues. The germline V and J ends were trimmed by 7 bases and 3 bases, with 19 bases remaining between them. The germline CDR1 and CDR2 sequences are SGHTA and FQGNSA. CDR3: CASTHDRQTYYEQYF. CDR3 nucleotide sequence: TGTGCCAGCACCCATGATAGGCAGACCTACTACGAGCAGTACTTC.

The chain links TRBV28 to TRBJ1-6; D is possibly TRBD1 (5 bases). The length of the CDR3 is 16 residues. The germline V and J ends were trimmed by 6 bases and 9 bases, with 21 bases remaining between them. The germline V gene has CDR1 MDHEN and CDR2 SYDVKM. The CDR3 loop is CASRGEGTLRTSPLHF. The CDR3 region has the DNA TGTGCCAGCAGGGGTGAGGGGACCCTACGGACTTCACCCCTCCACTTT.

This clonotype appeared many times. This chain joins TRBV20-1 and TRBJ1-1, with 7 positions matching TRBD1. Germline CDR1 reads DFQATT; CDR2 reads SNEGSKA (reference sequence). The CDR3 is made up of 14 amino acids. V lost 5 bases to trimming and J lost 0 bases; unmatched junction nucleotides: 6. The CDR3 DNA follows: TGCAGTGCTGAGGGACAGCAAATGAACACTGAAGCTTTCTTT. Translation: CSAEGQQMNTEAFF.

The sample holds many counts of this clonotype. The V call is TRBV5-1, the J call TRBJ2-1; D possibly uses TRBD1 or TRBD2 (5 bases each). The V gene's germline CDR1 is SGHRS and CDR2 YFSETQ. The CDR3 contains 15 residues. V was trimmed by 0 bases and J by 2 bases, leaving 9 bases between them. CDR3 region: CASSLEGEPYNEQFF. The CDR3, as DNA: TGCGCCAGCAGCTTGGAAGGGGAGCCCTACAATGAGCAGTTCTTC.

This clonotype was recorded at least ten times. No DNA is shown, since the ends of the CDR3 on it are uncertain; the CDR3 is the one TCRdb lists. CDR3 in amino acids: CASSKVGPGTDTSGSPLHF. The chain has TRBV21-1 and TRBJ1-6; the tabulated D call, TRBD1, remains unverified against the DNA. TRBV21-1 is a listed pseudogene. The CDR3 spans 19 residues, counting both ends.

There are many counts of this clonotype. V and J are TRBV10-3 and TRBJ2-3; 9 bases are shared with TRBD1. Per germline, CDR1 ENHRY and CDR2 SYGVKD. The CDR3 contains 14 residues. After removal of 11 bases from V and 4 bases from J, the junction contained 10 bases not matched to a gene. CDR3 in amino acids: CALRSGTGSDTQYF. In nucleotides, the CDR3 is TGTGCCCTACGGTCCGGGACAGGGTCAGATACGCAGTATTTT.

This clonotype came up many times. The chain carries TRBV20-1 and TRBJ2-7; TRBD2 matches at 7 bases. CDR1 is DFQATT and CDR2 is SNEGSKA in the germline V gene (reference sequence). V was pared by 5 bases and J by 2 bases, with 15 bases of the junction left unmatched. This CDR3 spans 16 amino acids. The CDR3 region is CSAPNLPGLSPYEQYF. The CDR3, as DNA: TGCAGTGCTCCCAACCTACCGGGACTATCACCCTACGAGCAGTACTTC.

In its sample, this clonotype was seen many times. One end of the junction fails to match germline, which may point to a read error. The rearrangement links TRBV28 to TRBJ2-4; D not resolved. The CDR3 contains 16 residues. Per the germline V gene, CDR1 is MDHEN and CDR2 is SYDVKM. The CDR3 spells CATSSYATIAKNIQYF. The CDR3 region has the DNA TGTGCCACCAGTAGTTATGCTACTATAGCCAAAAACATTCAGTACTTC.

This clonotype came up a few times. This sequence joins TRBV11-2 and TRBJ2-5; D is uncertain. The V end was cut by 8 bases, the J end by 2 bases, with 6 bases between. The CDR3 has 11 amino acids. Per the germline V gene, CDR1 is SGHAT and CDR2 is FQNNGV. The CDR3 DNA sequence: TGTGCCAGCCAACGGCAAGAGACCCAGTACTTC. Translating it yields CASQRQETQYF. The full variable domain, rest sourced from reference TRBV11-2 and TRBJ2-5, is EAGVAQSPRYKIIEKRQSVAFWCNPISGHATLYWYQQILGQGPKLLIQFQNNGVVDDSQLPKDRFSAERLKGVDSTLKIQPAKLEDSAVYLCASQRQETQYFGPGTRLLVL.

This clonotype was detected ten times or more. V gene TRBV20-1 combines with J gene TRBJ1-2; 7 bases are shared with TRBD1. In germline, CDR1 is DFQATT, CDR2 SNEGSKA (reference sequence). The CDR3 extends over 13 amino acids. Trimming cost V 6 bases and J 4 bases; bases outside gene matches: 8. CDR3 coding DNA: TGCAGTGCGCCGACAGGGCCTTCCTATGGCTACACCTTC. Protein sequence: CSAPTGPSYGYTF.

This clonotype was counted at least ten times. The V call is TRBV5-1, the J call TRBJ1-1; the match to TRBD1 covers 9 bases. Germline CDR1 and CDR2: SGHRS and YFSETQ. The V gene end was trimmed by 0 bases and the J gene end by 7 bases; junction bases not matched to a gene: 1. This CDR3 has 13 amino acids. CDR3 sequence: CASSLGTGVEAFF. The CDR3 nucleotides are TGCGCCAGCAGCTTGGGGACAGGGGTTGAAGCTTTCTTT.

This clonotype was seen at least ten times. The CDR3 region has the DNA TGTGCCAGCAGGTGGAGGGGTTTTGGGACCGACAATGAGCAGTTCTTC. Its translation: CASRWRGFGTDNEQFF. The chain has TRBV12-3 or TRBV12-4 and TRBJ2-1, with TRBD2 as a possible D gene (6 bases). The germline V and J ends were trimmed by 6 bases and 5 bases, with 20 bases remaining between them. The CDR3 has 16 residues.

This clonotype was seen more than once but under ten times. The chain recombines TRBV20-1 with TRBJ2-1, with 13 bases fitting TRBD2. Germline V gene sequence: CDR1 DFQATT, CDR2 SNEGSKA (reference sequence). This CDR3 has 19 residues. Trimming removed 0 bases from V and 6 bases from J; junction bases left unmatched: 14. Here the CDR3 DNA reads TGCAGTGCTAGAGACCAAGGATTACTAGCGGGAGGGAGGGGCAATGAGCAGTTCTTC. Translating it yields CSARDQGLLAGGRGNEQFF.

This clonotype was seen ten or more times. CDR3 loop: CATSGRVPVLGNEQFF. In DNA form, the CDR3 reads TGTGCCACCTCAGGCAGGGTTCCTGTTCTAGGCAATGAGCAGTTCTTC. The chain recombines TRBV15 with TRBJ2-1, with D possibly being TRBD1 (5 bases). The CDR3 consists of 16 residues. V was clipped by 8 bases and J by 6 bases, with 23 bases between them. The V gene's germline CDR1 is LNHNV and CDR2 YYDKDF (reference sequence).